What follows are 20 T cell receptor beta chains derived from one specimen sequenced in a study of OX40 agonist ivuxolimab in advanced cancers. The method was immunoSEQ multiplex PCR; TCRdb's version includes in-frame clones alone and lacks a portion of them. The sample records about 21,000 clones, 84% being singletons. The sequencing here drew on CD4+ or CD8+ T cells sorted from blood, taken in a trial of the OX40 agonist ivuxolimab. These receptors all come from an adult with an advanced solid tumor such as melanoma, head and neck, liver or kidney cancer.

This sequence joins TRBV30 and TRBJ1-5; 7 nucleotides agree with TRBD1. V lost 4 bases to trimming and J lost 6 bases; unmatched junction nucleotides: 12. The CDR3 consists of 15 residues. The germline V gene has CDR1 GTSNPN and CDR2 SVGIG (reference sequence). The CDR3 sequence: CAWTKGRQGIQPQHF. Here the CDR3 DNA reads TGTGCCTGGACAAAGGGACGACAGGGCATTCAGCCCCAGCATTTT. Full variable domain (outside the CDR3, taken from reference TRBV30 and TRBJ1-5): SQTIHQWPATLVQPVGSPLSLECTVEGTSNPNLYWYRQAAGRGLQLLFYSVGIGQISSEVPQNLSASRPQDRQFILSSKKLLLSDSGFYLCAWTKGRQGIQPQHFGDGTRLSIL.

This chain links TRBV4-1 with TRBJ1-2; 10 nucleotides line up with TRBD1. Trimming removed 2 bases from V and 1 base from J; junction bases left unmatched: 7. Germline CDR1 and CDR2: MGHRA and YSYEKL. This CDR3 is built from 17 residues. Here the CDR3 DNA reads TGCGCCAGCAGCCAAAGACAGGGGGCTTTTAGTAACTATGGCTACACCTTC. Translating gives CASSQRQGAFSNYGYTF.

This clone has just one count. V is TRBV5-1 and J is TRBJ2-1, with 11 bases aligning to TRBD2. This CDR3 contains 15 residues. CDR1 is SGHRS and CDR2 is YFSETQ in the germline V gene. The ends lost 5 bases at V and 7 bases at J; junction bases unmatched: 8. The CDR3 region is CASRQTSGEENEQFF. The CDR3 DNA reads as TGCGCCAGCAGACAGACTAGCGGGGAAGAAAATGAGCAGTTCTTC.

The J gene is TRBJ1-1, the V gene TRBV28, with a possible D match to TRBD1 (5 bases). Trimming pared 2 bases from V and 5 bases from J, leaving 9 bases between. The CDR3 spans 13 residues. Germline CDR1 reads MDHEN; CDR2 reads SYDVKM. The CDR3 DNA sequence: TGTGCCAGCAGTTTAAAGGGGTGGACTGAAGCTTTCTTT. Residues: CASSLKGWTEAFF.

The CDR3 nucleotides are TGTGCCAGCAGCTTATCCCTAGCGGGAGCGAATGGGGCCAACGTCCTGACTTTC. Encoded protein: CASSLSLAGANGANVLTF. The chain links TRBV7-2 to TRBJ2-6, with 10 bases fitting TRBD2. Germline values: CDR1 SGHTA, CDR2 FQGNSA. J was trimmed by 3 bases and V by 2 bases; bases with no gene match: 7. The CDR3 length is 18 residues.

The rearrangement links TRBV5-1 to TRBJ2-5; 8 bases are shared with TRBD1. CDR3 length equals 15 residues. Germline CDR1 is SGHRS and CDR2 is YFSETQ. With 0 bases clipped from V and 4 bases from J, the junction kept 5 bases outside the gene matches. DNA of the CDR3: TGCGCCAGCAGCTTGGGCTCACAGGGGGTAGAGACCCAGTACTTC. This encodes CASSLGSQGVETQYF.

This CDR3 is CASSPTGQGTQAQYF. CDR3 nucleotide sequence: TGTGCCAGCTCACCAACGGGACAGGGGACTCAGGCCCAGTACTTC. This chain joins TRBV18 and TRBJ2-5; 10 bases map to TRBD1. CDR3 size: 15 residues. Germline CDR1 and CDR2: KGHSH and LQKENI. V gave up 2 bases and J gave up 9 bases; unmatched junction bases: 9. The full variable domain, its missing parts supplied by reference TRBV18 and TRBJ2-5, is NAGVMQNPRHLVRRRGQEARLRCSPMKGHSHVYWYRQLPEEGLKFMVYLQKENIIDESGMPKERFSAEFPKEGPSILRIQQVVRGDSAAYFCASSPTGQGTQAQYFGPGTRLLVL.

The J gene is TRBJ2-1, the V gene TRBV6-4; TRBD2 matches 11 bases. Germline-derived CDR1 and CDR2 are MRHNA and SNTAGT. V was clipped by 5 bases and J by 3 bases; unmatched bases: 3. CDR3 size: 15 residues. CDR3 nucleotides: TGTGCCAGCAGTAATGGGACTAGCGGCTACAATGAGCAGTTCTTC. Its protein is CASSNGTSGYNEQFF.

In its sample, this clone was seen once. The V gene is TRBV28, the J gene TRBJ1-2; TRBD1 matches at 8 bases. In germline, CDR1 is MDHEN, CDR2 SYDVKM. The V gene end was trimmed by 6 bases and the J gene end by 8 bases; junction bases not matched to a gene: 8. This CDR3 comprises 13 residues. In DNA, the CDR3 is TGTGCCAGCAGAGGCCCCCCAGGGGGCGGCTACACCTTC. This sequence encodes CASRGPPGGGYTF.

The V gene is TRBV5-4, the J gene TRBJ2-7; possible D gene TRBD2, 5 bases. V gave up 6 bases and J gave up 1 base, with 14 bases separating them. Germline V lookup: CDR1 SGHNT, CDR2 YYREEE (reference sequence). The CDR3 sequence is 14 residues long. The DNA of the CDR3 is TGTGCCAGCACCCCCGGGCCGGGATCCTACGAGCAGTACTTC. It specifies CASTPGPGSYEQYF.

The chain is built from TRBV7-6 and TRBJ1-1, with TRBD1 identical over 11 bases. The CDR3 has 12 amino acids. Trimming cost V 8 bases and J 5 bases; bases outside gene matches: 1. CDR1 SGHVS and CDR2 FNYEAQ come from the germline V gene. CDR3: CASGTGGTEAFF. DNA of the CDR3: TGTGCCAGCGGGACAGGGGGTACTGAAGCTTTCTTT.

This sequence joins TRBV27 and TRBJ1-5; TRBD1 agrees at 9 bases. The CDR3 consists of 14 residues. V shed 5 bases, J shed 4 bases, and the junction held 3 bases outside the gene matches. CDR1 and CDR2 from the germline V gene are MNHEY and SMNVEV (reference sequence). The CDR3 region has the DNA TGTGCCAGCAGTACGGGACAGGGTAATCAGCCCCAGCATTTT. It codes for CASSTGQGNQPQHF.

The CDR3 protein is CASSEGGFTGELFF. As DNA, the CDR3 is TGTGCCAGCAGCGAAGGGGGCTTCACCGGGGAGCTGTTTTTT. The chain carries TRBV9 and TRBJ2-2, with 7 bases matching TRBD1. With 3 bases clipped from V and 4 bases from J, the junction kept 3 bases outside the gene matches. The V gene's germline CDR1 is SGDLS and CDR2 YYNGEE. This CDR3 has 14 amino acids.

This chain uses TRBV6-5 with TRBJ2-5; either TRBD1 or TRBD2 may supply D (6 bases each). Germline CDR1 reads MNHEY; CDR2 reads SVGAGI. With 5 bases removed from V and 5 bases from J, the gap between germline ends came to 15 bases. The CDR3 has 14 residues. The CDR3 DNA follows: TGTGCCAGCAGTACCGAGGGGGGTAGGGAGACCCAGTACTTC. Translating gives CASSTEGGRETQYF.

The V and J genes are TRBV28 and TRBJ2-7, with 10 nucleotides matching TRBD2. The CDR3 spans 16 residues. Germline trimming cut 6 bases from V and 2 bases from J; bases unmatched to any gene: 10. Germline V gives CDR1 MDHEN, CDR2 SYDVKM. The DNA of the CDR3 is TGTGCCAGCAGGTTCTGGTCTAGCGGGAGTCCCTACGAGCAGTACTTC. It yields the protein CASRFWSSGSPYEQYF.

This clone was seen a few times. This chain connects TRBV18 to TRBJ2-2; D is undetermined. The CDR3 spans 14 residues. Germline CDR1 reads KGHSH; CDR2 reads LQKENI. The ends were cut back, 3 bases at V and 2 bases at J, with 7 bases in the middle. The CDR3 sequence is CASSPYTNTGELFF. CDR3 bases: TGTGCCAGCTCACCTTATACCAACACCGGGGAGCTGTTTTTT.

The V call is TRBV5-1, the J call TRBJ1-3, with D tentatively TRBD1 (6 bases). Trimming took 0 bases from V and 3 from J, leaving 16 bases between them. This CDR3 has 17 amino acids. The germline CDR1 and CDR2 sequences are SGHRS and YFSETQ. CDR3 sequence (DNA): TGCGCCAGCAGCTTGGCTCCGTGGCGGACAGTTGGAAACACCATATATTTT. Its translation: CASSLAPWRTVGNTIYF. The full variable domain, its missing parts supplied by reference TRBV5-1 and TRBJ1-3, is KAGVTQTPRYLIKTRGQQVTLSCSPISGHRSVSWYQQTPGQGLQFLFEYFSETQRNKGNFPGRFSGRQFSNSRSEMNVSTLELGDSALYLCASSLAPWRTVGNTIYFGEGSWLTVV.

This rearrangement joins TRBV5-4 to TRBJ2-2; 8 nucleotides align to TRBD2. J was trimmed by 1 base and V by 4 bases; bases with no gene match: 6. The CDR3 spans 16 residues. Germline CDR1 reads SGHNT; CDR2 reads YYREEE (reference sequence). This CDR3 is CASSLGGTRNTGELFF. In DNA, the CDR3 is TGTGCCAGCAGCCTGGGCGGGACTAGGAACACCGGGGAGCTGTTTTTT.

The V call is TRBV10-2, the J call TRBJ2-3; D might be TRBD2 (6 bases). Trimming pared 4 bases from V and 2 bases from J, leaving 7 bases between. The CDR3 is 13 residues long. The germline V gene encodes CDR1 WSHSY and CDR2 SAAADI. The DNA of the CDR3 is TGCGCCAGCAGTGGCGGGGACACAGATACGCAGTATTTT. Translating it yields CASSGGDTDTQYF.

This chain joins TRBV5-1 and TRBJ2-5; TRBD2 aligns across 9 bases. Germline lookup yields CDR1 SGHRS and CDR2 YFSETQ. Unmatched junction bases numbered 11, after V lost 0 bases and J lost 5 bases. The CDR3 totals 17 residues. CDR3 bases: TGCGCCAGCAGCTTGGAACCCTTGACTAGCGGTGCTGAGACCCAGTACTTC. Amino acid sequence: CASSLEPLTSGAETQYF.